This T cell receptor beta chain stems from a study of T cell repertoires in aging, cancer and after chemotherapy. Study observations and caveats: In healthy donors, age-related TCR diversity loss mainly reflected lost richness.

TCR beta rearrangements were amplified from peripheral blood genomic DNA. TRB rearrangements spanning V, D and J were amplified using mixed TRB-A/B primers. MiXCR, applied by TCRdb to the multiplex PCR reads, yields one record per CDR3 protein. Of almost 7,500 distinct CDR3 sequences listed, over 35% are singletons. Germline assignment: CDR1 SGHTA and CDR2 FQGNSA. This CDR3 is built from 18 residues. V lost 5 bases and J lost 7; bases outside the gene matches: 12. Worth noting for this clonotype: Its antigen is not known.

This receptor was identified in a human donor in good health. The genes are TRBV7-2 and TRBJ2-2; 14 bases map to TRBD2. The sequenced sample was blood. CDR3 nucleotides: TGTGCCAGCAGCCCCCGGACTAGCGGGGGGCGGGTTAACGGGGAGCTGTTTTTT. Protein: CASSPRTSGGRVNGELFF.